This T cell receptor (beta chain) was captured in a study of beta chain features in type 1 diabetes. Study-wide results and caveats: Moderate yet significant TCRB CDR3 shortening was seen in Type 1 diabetes patients in all four CD4+ subsets. Among type 1 diabetes patients, VDJ junctions had fewer insertions and more deletions. PCR might favor shorter templates, but any such skew would affect patients and controls equally.

All of the isolated RNA was reverse transcribed, so expressed TCRB transcripts were sequenced. TCRdb keeps only in-frame clones here, not all; method: immunoSEQ multiplex PCR. Among about half a million clones listed, 30% were seen once. CDR1 and CDR2 (germline): MNHEY, SMNVEV (reference sequence). With 5 bases removed from V and 0 bases from J, the gap between germline ends came to 11 bases. The CDR3 is 15 amino acids. Remarks on this clone: The antigen is undetermined.

Using CD45RO/CCR7/CD25/CD127/CD95/CD27, CD4+ naive, central memory, regulatory and stem cell-like memory cells were sorted. Material: naive CD4+ T cells from blood. The V gene is TRBV27, the J gene TRBJ2-4; D is uncertain. This clonotype originated in a man between 18 and 29 years old in good health. This chain's CDR3 is CASSTDRQAKNIQYF. The DNA of the CDR3 is TGTGCCAGCAGTACGGACCGTCAAGCCAAAAACATTCAGTACTTC.